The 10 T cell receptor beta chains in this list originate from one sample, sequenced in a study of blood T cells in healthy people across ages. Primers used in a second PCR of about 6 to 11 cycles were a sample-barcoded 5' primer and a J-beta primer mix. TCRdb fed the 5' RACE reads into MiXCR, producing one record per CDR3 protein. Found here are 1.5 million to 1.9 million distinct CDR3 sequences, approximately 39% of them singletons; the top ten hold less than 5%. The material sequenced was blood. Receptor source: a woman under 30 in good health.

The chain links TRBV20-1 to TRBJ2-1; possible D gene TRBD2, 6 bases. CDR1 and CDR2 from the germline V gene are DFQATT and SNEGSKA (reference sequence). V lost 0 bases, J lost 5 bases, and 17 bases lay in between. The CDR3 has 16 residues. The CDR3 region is CSARDSQRAVHNEQFF. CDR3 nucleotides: TGCAGTGCTAGAGACTCCCAGCGGGCCGTTCACAATGAGCAGTTCTTC.

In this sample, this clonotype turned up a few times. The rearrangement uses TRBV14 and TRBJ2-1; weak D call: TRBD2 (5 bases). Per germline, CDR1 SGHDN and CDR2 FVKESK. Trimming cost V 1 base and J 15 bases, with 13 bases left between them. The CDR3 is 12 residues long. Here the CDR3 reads CASSQVRERLFF. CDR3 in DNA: TGTGCCAGCAGCCAAGTCCGGGAAAGGCTGTTCTTC.

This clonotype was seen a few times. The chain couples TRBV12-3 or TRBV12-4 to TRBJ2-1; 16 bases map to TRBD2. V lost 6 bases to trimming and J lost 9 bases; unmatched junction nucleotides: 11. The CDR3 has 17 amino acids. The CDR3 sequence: CASSLIGTSGRAGEQFF. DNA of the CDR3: TGTGCCAGCAGCCTAATCGGGACTAGCGGGAGGGCCGGTGAGCAGTTCTTC.

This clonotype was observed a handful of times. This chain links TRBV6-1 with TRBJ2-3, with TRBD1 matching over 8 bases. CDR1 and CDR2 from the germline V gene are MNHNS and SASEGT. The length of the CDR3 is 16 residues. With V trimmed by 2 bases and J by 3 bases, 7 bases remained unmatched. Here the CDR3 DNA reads TGTGCCAGCAGTGAACTTTACAGGGGGAGGACAGATACGCAGTATTTT. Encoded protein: CASSELYRGRTDTQYF.

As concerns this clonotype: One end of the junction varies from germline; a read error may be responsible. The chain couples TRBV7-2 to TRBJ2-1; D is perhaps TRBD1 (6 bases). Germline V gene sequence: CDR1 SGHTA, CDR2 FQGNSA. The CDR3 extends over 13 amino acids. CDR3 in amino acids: CAISTRQVNEQFF. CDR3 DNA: TGTGCCATCAGCACACGACAGGTAAATGAGCAGTTCTTC.

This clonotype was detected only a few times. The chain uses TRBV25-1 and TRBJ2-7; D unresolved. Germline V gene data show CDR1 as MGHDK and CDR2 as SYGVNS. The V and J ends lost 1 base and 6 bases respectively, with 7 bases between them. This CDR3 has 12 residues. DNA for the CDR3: TGTGCCAGCAGTGAATGGCCGGGCGAGCAGTACTTC. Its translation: CASSEWPGEQYF.

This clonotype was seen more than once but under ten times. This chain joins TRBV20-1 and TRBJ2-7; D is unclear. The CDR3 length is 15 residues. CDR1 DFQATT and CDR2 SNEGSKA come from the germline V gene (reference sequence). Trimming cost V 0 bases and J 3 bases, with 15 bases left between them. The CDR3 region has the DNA TGCAGTGCTAGAGATATTACGGATAGCTTCTACGAGCAGTACTTC. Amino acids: CSARDITDSFYEQYF.

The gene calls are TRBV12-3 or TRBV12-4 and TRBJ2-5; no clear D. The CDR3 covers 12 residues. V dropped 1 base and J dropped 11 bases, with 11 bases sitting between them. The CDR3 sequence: CASSLVGWQQYF. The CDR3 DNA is TGTGCCAGCAGTTTAGTCGGTTGGCAACAGTACTTC.

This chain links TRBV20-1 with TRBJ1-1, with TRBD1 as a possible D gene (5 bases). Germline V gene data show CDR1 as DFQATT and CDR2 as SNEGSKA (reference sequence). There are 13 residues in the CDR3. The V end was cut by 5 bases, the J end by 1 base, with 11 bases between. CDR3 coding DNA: TGCAGTGCTGGACAAGGGCAGAACACTGAAGCTTTCTTT. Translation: CSAGQGQNTEAFF.

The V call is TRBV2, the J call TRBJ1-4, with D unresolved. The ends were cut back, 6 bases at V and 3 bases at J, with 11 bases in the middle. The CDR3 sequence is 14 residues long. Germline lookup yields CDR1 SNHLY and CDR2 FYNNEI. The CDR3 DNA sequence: TGTGCCAGCAGCCTGGGGTCCCCTAATGAAAAACTGTTTTTT. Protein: CASSLGSPNEKLFF.